A single sample is the source of the 11 T cell receptor beta chains below, sequenced in a study of T cell responses to AZD1222 COVID-19 vaccine. TCRdb's copy holds only in-frame clones and misses some; the assay was immunoSEQ multiplex PCR. This sample yields 150,000 or so clones, of which roughly 91% are seen a single time; 9.1% belongs to the top ten. The sample in question was peripheral blood, obtained on day 0 of AZD1222 vaccination. These receptors were taken from an adult in good health.

The V gene is TRBV5-1, the J gene TRBJ1-4; D is perhaps TRBD1 (5 bases). Trimming took off 4 bases at V and 5 bases at J, with 12 bases between the two ends. This CDR3 region has 14 residues. In germline, CDR1 is SGHRS, CDR2 YFSETQ. This chain's CDR3 is CASSPDSTNEKLFF. CDR3 DNA sequence: TGCGCCAGCAGCCCCGACAGCACCAATGAAAAACTGTTTTTT.

The V gene is TRBV19, the J gene TRBJ1-1; D not certain. This CDR3 is 13 amino acids long. V was trimmed by 5 bases and J by 4 bases, leaving 11 bases between them. CDR1 and CDR2 from the germline V gene are LNHDA and SQIVND (reference sequence). The CDR3, as DNA: TGTGCCAGTAGTCGAGGGAGTGGCACTGAAGCTTTCTTT. This codes for CASSRGSGTEAFF.

V usage is TRBV27 and J usage is TRBJ2-5; D is undetermined. Germline loops: CDR1 MNHEY, CDR2 SMNVEV (reference sequence). The CDR3 loop spans 13 amino acids. V lost 0 bases and J 0 bases, leaving 2 bases between the germline ends. The CDR3 sequence: CASSLSYQETQYF. DNA for the CDR3: TGTGCCAGCAGTTTATCCTACCAAGAGACCCAGTACTTC.

This rearrangement joins TRBV10-3 to TRBJ2-7, with D unclear. CDR1 is ENHRY and CDR2 is SYGVKD in the germline V gene. The CDR3 loop spans 12 amino acids. The V and J ends lost 5 bases and 6 bases respectively, with 11 bases between them. The CDR3 DNA is TGTGCCATCAGTTACGATAAGGGCGAGCAGTACTTC. Protein sequence: CAISYDKGEQYF.

J is TRBJ1-5 and V is TRBV4-2; D gene uncertain. Germline V lookup: CDR1 LGHNA, CDR2 YNFKEQ. CDR3 size: 16 residues. The V end lost 0 bases, the J end lost 0 bases, and 9 bases lay between the germline ends. The CDR3 sequence: CASSQEGELSNQPQHF. For the CDR3, the DNA is TGTGCCAGCAGCCAAGAGGGTGAGCTTAGCAATCAGCCCCAGCATTTT.

This rearrangement joins TRBV27 to TRBJ2-7; 8 nucleotides match TRBD1. The CDR3 covers 15 residues. The germline V gene encodes CDR1 MNHEY and CDR2 SMNVEV (reference sequence). The J segment lost 1 base and the V segment lost 4 bases, leaving 6 bases of the junction unmatched. The CDR3 loop reads CASSWDRTLSYEQYF. In DNA form, the CDR3 reads TGTGCCAGCAGTTGGGACAGGACCCTTTCCTACGAGCAGTACTTC.

The chain joins TRBV7-2 to TRBJ1-3; D call uncertain. CDR1 and CDR2 (germline): SGHTA, FQGNSA. The CDR3 covers 14 residues. Trimming stripped 4 bases from V and 8 bases from J, with 15 bases between. CDR3 loop: CASSYQLGMDTIYF. CDR3 sequence (DNA): TGTGCCAGCAGCTACCAACTGGGCATGGACACCATATATTTT.

This chain joins TRBV19 and TRBJ1-6; D remains ambiguous. The CDR3 consists of 16 residues. Germline assignment: CDR1 LNHDA and CDR2 SQIVND (reference sequence). V was clipped by 1 base and J by 10 bases, with 17 bases between them. The CDR3 is CASSIGLVSFESPLHF. DNA of the CDR3: TGTGCCAGTAGTATAGGACTAGTTTCGTTTGAGTCACCCCTCCACTTT.

The chain is built from TRBV10-2 and TRBJ2-2; tentative D call: TRBD1 (6 bases). The CDR3 length is 16 residues. Trimming pared 7 bases from V and 0 bases from J, leaving 15 bases between. CDR1 WSHSY and CDR2 SAAADI come from the germline V gene. The CDR3 nucleotides are TGCGCCAGCACCCCAGGGGCAGTAGCGAACACCGGGGAGCTGTTTTTT. Protein: CASTPGAVANTGELFF.

This CDR3 reads CSVKGPNQPQHF. In DNA, the CDR3 is TGCAGCGTTAAGGGTCCCAATCAGCCCCAGCATTTT. The chain has TRBV29-1 and TRBJ1-5; D remains unclear. CDR1 SQVTM and CDR2 ANQGSEA come from the germline V gene. Trimming stripped 5 bases from V and 3 bases from J, with 8 bases between. The CDR3 has 12 amino acids.

The genes are TRBV5-4 and TRBJ2-1; maybe TRBD1 (7 bases). V was clipped by 3 bases and J by 0 bases, with 13 bases between them. The germline V gene has CDR1 SGHNT and CDR2 YYREEE (reference sequence). This CDR3 comprises 16 residues. Written as DNA, the CDR3 is TGTGCCAGCAGCTCACCAGGGGGGAGCTCCTACAATGAGCAGTTCTTC. It translates to CASSSPGGSSYNEQFF.